These 7 T cell receptor beta chains originate from one sample sequenced in a study of blood T cell repertoires in COVID-19. The repertoire was sequenced with immunoSEQ multiplex PCR; TCRdb's copy has only in-frame clones and lacks some. The data contain about 300,000 clones, 87% of them seen just once; the ten biggest clones take up approximately 1.5%. The material sequenced was peripheral blood. The receptors shown here come from a woman in her 40s who had recovered from COVID-19.

This chain uses TRBV5-1 with TRBJ1-1, with D possibly matching TRBD1 (6 bases). The CDR3 consists of 15 residues. V gave up 5 bases and J gave up 4 bases, with 18 bases separating them. Germline lookup yields CDR1 SGHRS and CDR2 YFSETQ. The CDR3 loop reads CASRDPGHPATEAFF. In nucleotides, the CDR3 is TGCGCCAGCAGAGACCCGGGACACCCGGCCACTGAAGCTTTCTTT.

This chain joins TRBV3-1 (or the pseudogene TRBV3-2) and TRBJ2-6; D is unclear. Germline V CDR1 and CDR2: LGHDT, YNNKEL (reference sequence). The ends were cut back, 4 bases at V and 0 bases at J, with 25 bases in the middle. CDR3 length: 21 residues. The CDR3, as DNA: TGTGCCAGCAGCCCCCTTATGCCGGTGGTGCGTCCCAACTCTGGGGCCAACGTCCTGACTTTC. Residues: CASSPLMPVVRPNSGANVLTF.

Here the CDR3 reads CASSFRGNTEAFF. The CDR3 DNA reads as TGTGCCAGCAGCTTTAGGGGAAACACTGAAGCTTTCTTT. V and J are TRBV5-6 and TRBJ1-1; D might be TRBD1 (5 bases). The CDR3 loop spans 13 amino acids. Trimming shortened V by 2 bases and J by 2 bases, and 7 bases separated the two germline ends. The V gene's germline CDR1 is SGHDT and CDR2 YYEEEE.

The V call is TRBV12-5, the J call TRBJ2-7, with TRBD1 matching 7 bases. The V and J ends lost 7 bases and 4 bases, in that order; junction bases with no gene match: 10. In germline, CDR1 is LGHNT, CDR2 FRNRAP. This CDR3 comprises 14 residues. This chain's CDR3 is CASAQIDRDYEQYF. The CDR3 DNA sequence: TGTGCTAGTGCCCAAATCGACAGGGATTACGAGCAGTACTTC.

This clone was detected only once. The rearrangement joins TRBV27 to TRBJ1-1; the D gene is possibly TRBD1 (6 bases). V was trimmed by 6 bases and J by 2 bases, leaving 19 bases between them. The V gene's germline CDR1 is MNHEY and CDR2 SMNVEV (reference sequence). This CDR3 spans 16 amino acids. CDR3 sequence (DNA): TGTGCCAGCAGCCGAATTACCGGGACACCTAACACTGAAGCTTTCTTT. Translation gives CASSRITGTPNTEAFF.

This clone was observed a few times. The chain joins TRBV6-2 or TRBV6-3 to TRBJ1-2; possible D gene TRBD1, 5 bases. Germline V gene sequence: CDR1 MNHEY, CDR2 SVGEGT. Trimming pared 5 bases from V and 0 bases from J, leaving 13 bases between. The CDR3 loop spans 15 amino acids. This chain's CDR3 is CASSNDSPANYGYTF. Here the CDR3 DNA reads TGTGCCAGCAGTAACGACAGTCCCGCTAACTATGGCTACACCTTC.

The chain uses TRBV4-2 and TRBJ2-1; possible D gene TRBD2, 6 bases. The CDR3 spans 17 residues. V was trimmed by 0 bases and J by 2 bases, leaving 14 bases between them. CDR1 is LGHNA, CDR2 YNFKEQ, per germline. The CDR3 nucleotides read TGTGCCAGCAGCCAAGATTCTCTAGCGCGGACCTACAATGAGCAGTTCTTC. Amino acids: CASSQDSLARTYNEQFF.